The T cell receptor beta chain under discussion was sequenced for a study of blood T cell repertoires in COVID-19. Turning to the study itself: The cDNA or gDNA used as material had been derived from T cells, B-cell-depleted T cells, or PBMCs.

This table comes from immunoSEQ multiplex PCR, and its TCRdb copy is limited to in-frame clones, with some not included. Of some 180,000 clones in the sample, 75% to 90% are singletons; the top ten hold just under 8.5%. This clone was recorded once. Germline CDR1 reads MNHEY; CDR2 reads SVGAGI. V lost 7 bases to trimming and J lost 4 bases; unmatched junction nucleotides: 12. The CDR3 is made up of 15 amino acids. V and J are TRBV6-5 and TRBJ1-2, with 7 bases aligning to TRBD1. The receptor comes from a woman aged 55-69 years with acute or convalescent COVID-19. Sequencing input: peripheral blood. The DNA of the CDR3 is TGTGCCAGCACCCCCCCCCGGGGACAGCTCTATGGCTACACCTTC. It yields the protein CASTPPRGQLYGYTF.